These 11 T cell receptor beta chains originate from one sample sequenced in a study of blood T cell repertoires in COVID-19. Only in-frame clones appear in the TCRdb table, and some are missing; sequencing was by immunoSEQ multiplex PCR. Of 250,000 to 300,000 clones listed, approximately 82% are singletons. The sequencing input was peripheral blood. All receptors come from a man of 80 years or more with acute or convalescent COVID-19.

The CDR3: CASSAGQGRAKNIQYF. CDR3 DNA: TGTGCCAGCAGTGCGGGACAGGGCCGGGCCAAAAACATTCAGTACTTC. The chain is built from TRBV27 and TRBJ2-4; the match to TRBD1 covers 9 bases. Germline assignment: CDR1 MNHEY and CDR2 SMNVEV (reference sequence). The ends lost 5 bases at V and 1 base at J; junction bases unmatched: 6. The CDR3 is 16 amino acids.

The chain is built from TRBV5-5 and TRBJ1-1; D is unresolved. This CDR3 region has 13 residues. From germline, CDR1 is SGHKS and CDR2 YYEKEE (reference sequence). Trimming left V 4 bases short and J 5 bases short, with 12 bases between. CDR3 sequence (DNA): TGTGCCAGCAGCCTGTCCCCGGAGACTGAAGCTTTCTTT. Amino acid sequence: CASSLSPETEAFF.

The rearrangement uses TRBV28 and TRBJ1-2; weak D call: TRBD1 (6 bases). The CDR3 is 14 amino acids. Germline V gives CDR1 MDHEN, CDR2 SYDVKM. V was clipped by 3 bases and J by 2 bases, with 10 bases between them. The DNA for the CDR3 is TGTGCCAGCAGTTTTGGGGGCCGGAACTATGGCTACACCTTC. It specifies CASSFGGRNYGYTF.

The V gene is TRBV5-1, the J gene TRBJ1-4; a possible D gene is TRBD1 (6 bases). Trimming removed 4 bases from V and 2 bases from J, with 15 bases in between. Germline V CDR1 and CDR2: SGHRS, YFSETQ. The CDR3 runs to 16 residues. The CDR3 region is CASSLWGRGTNEKLFF. Here the CDR3 DNA reads TGCGCCAGCAGCCTGTGGGGGCGCGGTACTAATGAAAAACTGTTTTTT. The full variable domain, in which reference TRBV5-1 and TRBJ1-4 provide the parts outside the CDR3, is KAGVTQTPRYLIKTRGQQVTLSCSPISGHRSVSWYQQTPGQGLQFLFEYFSETQRNKGNFPGRFSGRQFSNSRSEMNVSTLELGDSALYLCASSLWGRGTNEKLFFGSGTQLSVL.

The CDR3 DNA reads TGTGCCAGCAGCGGGGGGACAGGACGGAACACTGAAGCTTTCTTT. Its protein is CASSGGTGRNTEAFF. The rearrangement links TRBV11-2 to TRBJ1-1, with 8 bases fitting TRBD1. CDR1 is SGHAT, CDR2 FQNNGV, per germline. The CDR3 is 15 amino acids. V lost 5 bases and J lost 1; bases outside the gene matches: 6.

V is TRBV2 and J is TRBJ2-1, with 7 bases lining up with TRBD1. This CDR3 is built from 13 residues. V lost 6 bases and J lost 4; bases outside the gene matches: 3. CDR1 and CDR2 from the germline V gene are SNHLY and FYNNEI. The CDR3 here is CASRGTDYNEQFF. DNA of the CDR3: TGTGCCAGCAGGGGGACAGATTACAATGAGCAGTTCTTC.

This chain joins TRBV9 and TRBJ2-7; D possibly corresponds to TRBD1 (5 bases). Germline assignment: CDR1 SGDLS and CDR2 YYNGEE. The ends were cut back, 0 bases at V and 4 bases at J, with 17 bases in the middle. The CDR3 length is 16 residues. CDR3 sequence reads: CASSVAGQGSHYEQYF. Here the CDR3 DNA reads TGTGCCAGCAGCGTAGCGGGCCAGGGATCACATTACGAGCAGTACTTC.

This clone was seen once. J is TRBJ2-3 and V is TRBV11-2, with 7 bases identical to TRBD2. Germline V CDR1 and CDR2: SGHAT, FQNNGV. The CDR3 loop spans 16 amino acids. J was trimmed by 3 bases and V by 7 bases; bases with no gene match: 13. Here the CDR3 reads CASTSSWAGGTDTQYF. The CDR3 nucleotides are TGTGCCAGCACCTCCAGCTGGGCCGGGGGGACAGATACGCAGTATTTT.

This chain uses TRBV23-1 with TRBJ1-5, with a tentative D call TRBD1 (5 bases). TRBV23-1 belongs to the ORF category, with a function that is uncertain. Trimming stripped 0 bases from V and 5 bases from J, with 5 bases between. This CDR3 has 13 residues. CDR3 sequence reads: CASSQSRDQPQHF. CDR3 nucleotides: TGCGCCAGCAGTCAATCCAGGGATCAGCCCCAGCATTTT.

This clone was seen just once. The gene calls are TRBV12-3 or TRBV12-4 and TRBJ2-3, with D possibly being TRBD1 (6 bases). The CDR3 has 13 residues. Trimming stripped 5 bases from V and 10 bases from J, with 16 bases between. CDR3 sequence reads: CASSPTTGRAQYF. In nucleotides, the CDR3 is TGTGCCAGCAGTCCCACAACAGGGCGGGCGCAGTATTTT.

This clone was counted only a few times. The CDR3 region has the DNA TGCGCCAGCAGCATCTTTACAGGGTACGAGCAGTACTTC. Translating it yields CASSIFTGYEQYF. The chain has TRBV5-1 and TRBJ2-7, with TRBD1 as a possible D gene (6 bases). This CDR3 has 13 residues. V shed 4 bases and J shed 4 bases, with 12 bases lying between them. Germline CDR1 SGHRS, CDR2 YFSETQ.